This entry lists 9 T cell receptor beta chains sequenced from one sample in a study of PD-L1 blockade in urothelial cancer. Regarding time point: pretreatment peripheral blood. Produced via immunoSEQ multiplex PCR; TCRdb's table is partial and in-frame only. The table lists under 80,000 clones, roughly 76% of them singletons. The sample here was PBMCs, taken around atezolizumab (anti-PD-L1) treatment. The receptor set was obtained from a man in his sixties or seventies with urothelial cancer.

There are a few counts of this clone. The V gene is TRBV7-9, the J gene TRBJ1-1, with a weak D call TRBD1 (6 bases). Trimming pared 6 bases from V and 8 bases from J, leaving 10 bases between. Germline assignment: CDR1 SEHNR and CDR2 FQNEAQ (reference sequence). This CDR3 is 11 amino acids long. DNA of the CDR3: TGTGCCAGCAGTCGAGGGACAGAAGCTTTCTTT. Translated: CASSRGTEAFF.

The J gene is TRBJ2-1, the V gene TRBV19; TRBD2 matches at 7 bases. This CDR3 has 10 amino acids. Germline V gene sequence: CDR1 LNHDA, CDR2 SQIVND (reference sequence). This CDR3 is CAAGVYEQFF. CDR3 bases: TGTGCGGCGGGAGTATATGAGCAGTTCTTC.

The rearrangement uses TRBV7-2 and TRBJ1-4; 7 nucleotides agree with TRBD1. CDR1 and CDR2 (germline): SGHTA, FQGNSA. The CDR3 loop spans 13 amino acids. J was trimmed by 5 bases and V by 4 bases; bases with no gene match: 1. The CDR3 protein is CASSSGQNEKLFF. The CDR3 coding sequence is TGTGCCAGCAGCTCGGGACAGAATGAAAAACTGTTTTTT.

The chain uses TRBV4-2 and TRBJ2-2, with TRBD1 matching over 9 bases. The CDR3 totals 15 residues. J was trimmed by 3 bases and V by 6 bases; bases with no gene match: 5. The germline CDR1 and CDR2 sequences are LGHNA and YNFKEQ. CDR3 DNA sequence: TGTGCCAGCAGGTACAGGGGGCCGGACACCGGGGAGCTGTTTTTT. This translates into CASRYRGPDTGELFF.

The rearrangement joins TRBV10-3 to TRBJ2-2; 13 bases align to TRBD2. CDR3 size: 18 residues. CDR1 and CDR2 (germline): ENHRY, SYGVKD. The trim removed 2 bases at V and 5 bases at J, leaving 8 bases unmatched. The CDR3 DNA follows: TGTGCCATCAGTGAGACCGGACTAGCGGGAGTTGATACCGGGGAGCTGTTTTTT. Protein product: CAISETGLAGVDTGELFF.

The rearrangement uses TRBV5-4 and TRBJ2-5; TRBD1 agrees at 8 bases. CDR3 length: 13 amino acids. Germline V lookup: CDR1 SGHNT, CDR2 YYREEE (reference sequence). J gave up 2 bases and V 4 bases, and 1 base lay outside the gene matches. This CDR3 is CASSRDRQETQYF. DNA of the CDR3: TGTGCCAGCAGCCGGGACAGGCAAGAGACCCAGTACTTC.

This clone has a count of ten or more. The V call is TRBV2, the J call TRBJ2-1, with D possibly being TRBD2 (6 bases). V lost 7 bases to trimming and J lost 5 bases, with 12 bases between them. CDR1 is SNHLY, CDR2 FYNNEI, per germline. This CDR3 spans 13 amino acids. Here the CDR3 reads CASKASVNNEQFF. The DNA for the CDR3 is TGTGCCAGCAAGGCTAGCGTTAACAATGAGCAGTTCTTC.

This chain connects TRBV4-1 to TRBJ1-1, with TRBD1 matching 8 bases. The J segment lost 5 bases and the V segment lost 5 bases, leaving 7 bases of the junction unmatched. The CDR3 spans 14 residues. Germline V CDR1 and CDR2: MGHRA, YSYEKL. CDR3 region: CASSWQGARTEAFF. The CDR3 nucleotides read TGCGCCAGCAGCTGGCAGGGGGCTAGGACTGAAGCTTTCTTT.

This sequence joins TRBV29-1 and TRBJ1-5; D is ambiguous. There are 11 residues in the CDR3. In germline, CDR1 is SQVTM, CDR2 ANQGSEA. Between the trimmed V and J ends, which lost 4 bases and 9 bases, there was a span of 10 bases. The DNA for the CDR3 is TGCAGCGTTGGCGGGAGCGGGCCCCAGCATTTT. Encoded protein: CSVGGSGPQHF.